These T cell receptor beta chains were read from a single sample in a study of blood T cell repertoires in COVID-19. Repertoires were generated with immunoSEQ multiplex PCR, while TCRdb's copy carries only in-frame clones and drops some. Of about 200,000 clones listed, around four fifths are singletons. The sample was peripheral blood. These receptors were taken from a man in his sixties with COVID-19, enrolled during active disease. Both conserved end residues are part of each CDR3.

TRBV10-2	TRBJ1-1	CASKAGTHRNTEAFF
TRBV3-1/TRBV3-2	TRBJ2-1	CASSQDTRPSGKNNEQFF
TRBV7-2	TRBJ2-6	CASSSGQPNVLTF
TRBV6-5	TRBJ1-5	CASSYGQVNQPQHF
TRBV5-1	TRBJ1-1	CASSLGAAEAFF
TRBV24-1	TRBJ2-5	CATRAAARDGTQYF
TRBV9	TRBJ1-4	CASSVGGASNEKLFF
TRBV27	TRBJ2-5	CASSLSGLRETQYF
TRBV11-3	TRBJ2-1	CASSRTSGSYEQFF
TRBV7-3	TRBJ2-1	CASSLKGRSSGGGNEQFF
TRBV7-9	TRBJ1-1	CASSEEGDTEAFF
TRBV12-3/TRBV12-4	TRBJ2-2	CASSPDTGELFF
TRBV6-6	TRBJ1-4	CASSLMQANEKLFF
TRBV30	TRBJ2-2	CAWSVRVTGELFF
TRBV3-1/TRBV3-2	TRBJ1-4	CASSPRAEKLFF